The 27 T cell receptor beta chains reported below all come from one sample, sequenced in a study of control samples from healthy donors and cancer patients. Produced via immunoSEQ multiplex PCR; TCRdb's table is partial and in-frame only. The data contain 98,000 or so clones, about 80% of them singletons. Sequenced material: blood. Receptors were obtained from a man in his late teens or twenties in good health.

This clone was seen more than once but under ten times. This chain links TRBV18 with TRBJ1-2; D may be TRBD1 (5 bases). CDR1 and CDR2 from the germline V gene are KGHSH and LQKENI. V dropped 4 bases and J dropped 8 bases, with 20 bases sitting between them. The CDR3 is made up of 15 amino acids. The CDR3 protein is CASSQDNGPIGGYTF. Here the CDR3 DNA reads TGTGCCAGCTCACAGGACAACGGTCCTATCGGAGGCTACACCTTC. The full variable domain, rest sourced from reference TRBV18 and TRBJ1-2, is NAGVMQNPRHLVRRRGQEARLRCSPMKGHSHVYWYRQLPEEGLKFMVYLQKENIIDESGMPKERFSAEFPKEGPSILRIQQVVRGDSAAYFCASSQDNGPIGGYTFGSGTRLTVV.

The chain is built from TRBV5-5 and TRBJ2-7; D possibly matches TRBD1 or TRBD2 (5 bases each). V gave up 1 base and J gave up 4 bases, with 6 bases separating them. Germline CDR1 reads SGHKS; CDR2 reads YYEKEE (reference sequence). The CDR3 is made up of 12 amino acids. The chain's CDR3 is CASSLWGYEQYF. CDR3 sequence (DNA): TGTGCCAGCAGCTTGTGGGGGTACGAGCAGTACTTC.

V gene TRBV7-2 combines with J gene TRBJ2-7; D call uncertain. Germline-derived CDR1 and CDR2 are SGHTA and FQGNSA. The CDR3 spans 13 residues. Trimming shortened V by 1 base and J by 3 bases, and 7 bases separated the two germline ends. The CDR3 loop reads CASSLGEGYEQYV. The CDR3 nucleotides read TGTGCCAGCAGCTTAGGGGAAGGCTACGAGCAGTACGTC.

This clone was detected once. The V call is TRBV10-3, the J call TRBJ2-7, with D perhaps matching TRBD1 or TRBD2 (6 bases each). With 3 bases removed from V and 7 bases from J, the gap between germline ends came to 19 bases. Germline CDR1 reads ENHRY; CDR2 reads SYGVKD. The CDR3 is 15 residues long. CDR3 sequence reads: CAISEDRRGFGEQYV. The CDR3 nucleotides are TGTGCCATCAGTGAAGACCGGAGGGGGTTTGGGGAGCAGTACGTC.

The gene calls are TRBV27 and TRBJ2-2; 9 bases agree with TRBD1. This CDR3 contains 15 residues. The V gene end was trimmed by 6 bases and the J gene end by 6 bases; junction bases not matched to a gene: 8. Germline CDR1 and CDR2: MNHEY and SMNVEV (reference sequence). CDR3 bases: TGTGCCAGCAGCCTAGGACAGGGGAGTGCCGGGGAGCTGTTTTTT. It translates to CASSLGQGSAGELFF.

The gene calls are TRBV2 and TRBJ1-2; D might be TRBD1 (6 bases). V lost 3 bases to trimming and J lost 4 bases, with 12 bases between them. The CDR3 runs to 14 residues. Per germline, CDR1 SNHLY and CDR2 FYNNEI. CDR3 sequence reads: CASSDRAQGYGYTF. The CDR3 nucleotides are TGTGCCAGCAGTGATAGGGCACAGGGCTATGGCTACACCTTC.

The table lists this clone with many counts. The chain carries TRBV6-5 and TRBJ2-7; D call uncertain. This CDR3 region has 11 residues. V lost 7 bases and J lost 4, with 8 bases in between. Germline V gene data show CDR1 as MNHEY and CDR2 as SVGAGI. DNA of the CDR3: TGTGCCAGCACGGGCCGTTACGAGCAGTACTTC. The encoded protein is CASTGRYEQYF.

The rearrangement uses TRBV5-4 and TRBJ2-1, with TRBD2 matching over 10 bases. This CDR3 is built from 16 residues. V gave up 4 bases and J gave up 0 bases; unmatched junction bases: 4. CDR1 is SGHNT and CDR2 is YYREEE in the germline V gene (reference sequence). This chain's CDR3 is CASSPLAGTSYNEQFF. DNA of the CDR3: TGTGCCAGCAGCCCACTAGCGGGGACCTCCTACAATGAGCAGTTCTTC.

This rearrangement joins TRBV12-3 or TRBV12-4 to TRBJ1-1; D is possibly TRBD1 (5 bases). V was pared by 6 bases and J by 5 bases, with 10 bases between. The CDR3 has 12 amino acids. The DNA for the CDR3 is TGTGCCAGCAGCCCTACAGGAACTGAAGCTTTCTTT. Protein: CASSPTGTEAFF.

This clone was seen more than once but under ten times. V is TRBV27 and J is TRBJ2-1, with D perhaps matching TRBD2 (6 bases). The CDR3 has 18 amino acids. V was shortened by 8 bases and J by 6 bases, with 29 bases between the two germline ends. Germline V lookup: CDR1 MNHEY, CDR2 SMNVEV (reference sequence). Here the CDR3 reads CASAASADKPGRINEQFF. CDR3 DNA sequence: TGTGCCAGCGCCGCCTCGGCTGATAAACCAGGGAGGATCAATGAGCAGTTCTTC.

This chain connects TRBV6-2 or TRBV6-3 to TRBJ2-3; the D is unclear. There are 14 residues in the CDR3. Trimming removed 2 bases at V and 7 bases at J, with 13 bases between. Germline V gene lookup returns CDR1 MNHEY and CDR2 SVGEGT. CDR3 DNA sequence: TGTGCCAGCAGTTACGGCATAGCCAGTTATACGCAGTATTTT. Amino acid sequence: CASSYGIASYTQYF.

V gene TRBV11-2 combines with J gene TRBJ2-2; TRBD1 aligns across 8 bases. V lost 3 bases and J lost 6; bases outside the gene matches: 3. The CDR3 totals 14 residues. Germline CDR1 is SGHAT and CDR2 is FQNNGV. The CDR3 DNA reads TGTGCCAGCAGCTTCGACAGGGGCGCCGGGGAGCTGTTTTTT. Protein product: CASSFDRGAGELFF.

This sequence joins TRBV7-2 and TRBJ1-4; 9 bases match TRBD1. CDR1 is SGHTA and CDR2 is FQGNSA in the germline V gene. The CDR3 loop spans 15 amino acids. Germline trimming cut 0 bases from V and 8 bases from J; bases unmatched to any gene: 4. The CDR3 bases are TGTGCCAGCAGCTTAGCGGGGACAGGGAACGAAAAACTGTTTTTT. Translating gives CASSLAGTGNEKLFF.

This clone was picked up one time. This CDR3 is CASSLQDWGVISGANVLTF. The CDR3 DNA sequence: TGTGCCAGCAGCCTTCAAGATTGGGGTGTCATCTCTGGGGCCAACGTCCTGACTTTC. This chain joins TRBV14 and TRBJ2-6; D gene unclear. Germline V lookup: CDR1 SGHDN, CDR2 FVKESK. This CDR3 has 19 residues. V gave up 4 bases and J gave up 0 bases, with 19 bases separating them.

This chain links TRBV5-4 with TRBJ2-7, with 9 bases fitting TRBD2. Germline V gene sequence: CDR1 SGHNT, CDR2 YYREEE (reference sequence). This CDR3 has 14 residues. After removal of 2 bases from V and 3 bases from J, the junction contained 3 bases not matched to a gene. The CDR3 is CASSFAGGNYEQYF. In nucleotides, the CDR3 is TGTGCCAGCAGCTTTGCGGGGGGGAACTACGAGCAGTACTTC.

This clone was detected only once. The rearrangement links TRBV10-3 to TRBJ1-6; tentative D call: TRBD1 (5 bases). The CDR3 loop spans 13 amino acids. Germline CDR1 and CDR2: ENHRY and SYGVKD. V was trimmed by 6 bases and J by 11 bases, leaving 14 bases between them. CDR3 sequence: CAIRRGLGTPLHF. The CDR3 DNA follows: TGTGCCATCAGGCGGGGGTTAGGGACACCCCTCCACTTT.

The chain employs TRBV6-6 and TRBJ1-2; D unresolved. The ends were cut back, 8 bases at V and 6 bases at J, with 10 bases in the middle. The CDR3 sequence is 11 residues long. Germline-derived CDR1 and CDR2 are MNHNY and SVGAGI (reference sequence). In DNA, the CDR3 is TGTGCCAGCTCCCACGGAAATGGCTACACCTTC. Translated, it gives CASSHGNGYTF.

This clone was observed a single time. The CDR3 DNA is TGTGCCATGGGTCCTGACCTCTCTGGAAACACCATATATTTT. Its translation: CAMGPDLSGNTIYF. The chain joins TRBV10-3 to TRBJ1-3; the D is unclear. The V gene lost 9 bases and the J gene lost 0 bases, with 12 bases spanning the gap. The CDR3 is 14 residues long. From germline, CDR1 is ENHRY and CDR2 SYGVKD.

This clone was seen a handful of times. The chain uses TRBV7-9 and TRBJ1-1, with D perhaps TRBD1 (5 bases). CDR1 and CDR2 from the germline V gene are SEHNR and FQNEAQ (reference sequence). Between the trimmed V and J ends, which lost 1 base and 1 base, there was a span of 10 bases. This CDR3 spans 15 amino acids. DNA for the CDR3: TGTGCCAGCAGCTTAGTCCAGACAGCGAACACTGAAGCTTTCTTT. The encoded protein is CASSLVQTANTEAFF. Variable domain in full (rest from reference TRBV7-9 and TRBJ1-1): DTGVSQNPRHKITKRGQNVTFRCDPISEHNRLYWYRQTLGQGPEFLTYFQNEAQLEKSRLLSDRFSAERPKGSFSTLEIQRTEQGDSAMYLCASSLVQTANTEAFFGQGTRLTVV.

This clone was recorded a few times. V gene TRBV14 combines with J gene TRBJ1-2; D is uncertain. V was clipped by 4 bases and J by 4 bases, with 13 bases between them. CDR3 length equals 14 residues. The germline V gene has CDR1 SGHDN and CDR2 FVKESK. Here the CDR3 reads CASSPRSDGYGYTF. The CDR3 DNA is TGTGCCAGCAGCCCTCGTAGCGACGGCTATGGCTACACCTTC.

The rearrangement uses TRBV7-2 and TRBJ1-2; 8 positions agree with TRBD1. J was trimmed by 9 bases and V by 2 bases; bases with no gene match: 8. The CDR3 extends over 14 amino acids. CDR1 SGHTA and CDR2 FQGNSA come from the germline V gene. The CDR3 nucleotides are TGTGCCAGCAGCTTACCGGGACAGGACATTCGCTACACCTTC. Residues: CASSLPGQDIRYTF.

This chain links TRBV7-9 with TRBJ2-1; 12 nucleotides align to TRBD2. V lost 2 bases, J lost 0 bases, and 5 bases stayed unmatched. Germline lookup yields CDR1 SEHNR and CDR2 FQNEAQ (reference sequence). This CDR3 contains 18 residues. The chain's CDR3 is CASSLTSGGSSSYNEQFF. CDR3 nucleotide sequence: TGTGCCAGCAGCTTAACTAGCGGGGGGTCGAGCTCCTACAATGAGCAGTTCTTC.

This chain joins TRBV6-2 or TRBV6-3 and TRBJ2-1, with unresolved D. The CDR3 has 15 amino acids. Per germline, CDR1 MNHEY and CDR2 SVGEGT. V was clipped by 5 bases and J by 0 bases, with 11 bases between them. The CDR3 bases are TGTGCCAGCAGTGACGACGGGCCCTCCTACAATGAGCAGTTCTTC. It is translated as CASSDDGPSYNEQFF.

This clone is a singleton in its sample. The chain has TRBV19 and TRBJ1-5; 7 bases agree with TRBD1. The germline V gene has CDR1 LNHDA and CDR2 SQIVND (reference sequence). The CDR3 has 14 residues. V was clipped by 4 bases and J by 2 bases; unmatched bases: 2. The CDR3 DNA is TGTGCCAGTAGTACAACAGGGGGCAATCAGCCCCAGCATTTT. Encoded protein: CASSTTGGNQPQHF.

About this clone itself: Relative to the germline gene, one junction end is altered; a read error may explain this. This chain uses TRBV7-7 with TRBJ1-4, with D unclear. Germline assignment: CDR1 SSHAT and CDR2 FNYEAQ (reference sequence). The length of the CDR3 is 13 residues. The CDR3 coding sequence is TGTGCTAGCAGCTTAAACAGAAATGAAAAACTGTTTTTT. Encoded protein: CASSLNRNEKLFF. Drawing the rest from reference TRBV7-7 and TRBJ1-4, the complete variable domain is GAGVSQSPRYKVTKRGQDVTLRCDPISSHATLYWYQQALGQGPEFLTYFNYEAQPDKSGLPSDRFSAERPEGSISTLTIQRTEQRDSAMYRCASSLNRNEKLFFGSGTQLSVL.

The rearrangement joins TRBV5-1 to TRBJ1-5; 7 bases match TRBD1. J was trimmed by 4 bases and V by 2 bases; bases with no gene match: 9. Looked up from germline, CDR1 is SGHRS and CDR2 is YFSETQ. CDR3 size: 16 residues. CDR3 sequence (DNA): TGCGCCAGCAGCTTAGACCCGACAGGGCTAAATCAGCCCCAGCATTTT. Protein: CASSLDPTGLNQPQHF.

As concerns this clone: At the DNA level, this CDR3 is encoded by other sequences in the same sample as well. The chain couples TRBV27 to TRBJ2-6; 8 positions match TRBD2. Losses at the gene ends were 4 bases for V and 2 bases for J; bases not matched to a gene: 1. The CDR3 length is 15 residues. The germline CDR1 and CDR2 sequences are MNHEY and SMNVEV (reference sequence). The CDR3 coding sequence is TGTGCCAGCAGTTCCGGGGGGGCTGGGGCCAACGTCCTGACTTTC. Protein product: CASSSGGAGANVLTF.